This T cell receptor beta chain was profiled in a study of T cells after yellow fever vaccination. For TCR, cDNA came from 5'RACE template switching, which added a universal primer site and UMIs. One entry per CDR3 protein, called by TCRdb with MiXCR from the 5' RACE reads. The data show hundreds of thousands of distinct CDR3 sequences, more than 9% seen once. In this sample, this clonotype turned up many times. Its antigen remains unknown. Study-wide results and limits: CD4 and CD8 compartments shared a small share of clonotypes, likely from convergent recombination. Reappearance after the booster was observed for most primary-vaccination clones (roughly 97% CD4, over 75% CD8).

CDR3 length equals 14 residues. Trimming took 2 bases from V and 8 from J, leaving 10 bases between them. The receptor comes from a man aged 30 to 45 who received the YFV17D yellow fever vaccine. The material sequenced was PBMCs, taken on the day of the yellow fever booster vaccination. The V call is TRBV12-3 or TRBV12-4, the J call TRBJ1-6; D perhaps matches TRBD1 (5 bases). The CDR3 here is CASSLRGLDSPLHF. CDR3 DNA: TGTGCCAGCAGTTTAAGGGGCCTGGATTCACCCCTCCACTTT.